Below are 23 T cell receptor beta chains sequenced from a single sample in a study of blood T cell repertoires in COVID-19. Assay: immunoSEQ multiplex PCR; the TCRdb copy retains only in-frame clones and omits some. The sample includes over 110,000 clones, over 70% of them seen just once. The material sequenced was PBMCs or T cells enriched from blood (not recorded which). These receptors were taken from a man over 45 in a cohort exposed to, infected with or recovered from COVID-19 (not recorded which).

This chain uses TRBV5-1 with TRBJ2-7; 15 positions agree with TRBD2. The germline V gene encodes CDR1 SGHRS and CDR2 YFSETQ. J was trimmed by 3 bases and V by 4 bases; bases with no gene match: 11. CDR3 length equals 18 residues. The CDR3 sequence is CASSTLGTSGGTIYEQYF. In DNA form, the CDR3 reads TGCGCCAGCAGCACACTCGGGACTAGCGGGGGGACGATCTACGAGCAGTACTTC.

The chain recombines TRBV5-1 with TRBJ2-5; a possible D gene is TRBD2 (6 bases). The CDR3 has 15 residues. Germline CDR1 is SGHRS and CDR2 is YFSETQ. V lost 4 bases and J lost 0, with 13 bases in between. In DNA form, the CDR3 reads TGCGCCAGCAGCCGGTCTAGCGCGGACCAAGAGACCCAGTACTTC. Translated: CASSRSSADQETQYF.

V and J are TRBV6-2 or TRBV6-3 and TRBJ1-1; D is uncertain. Trimming removed 3 bases at V and 5 bases at J, with 13 bases between. CDR3 length equals 14 residues. The V gene's germline CDR1 is MNHEY and CDR2 SVGEGT. CDR3 nucleotide sequence: TGTGCCAGCAGTTATACGGGTAAATGGACTGAAGCTTTCTTT. Protein: CASSYTGKWTEAFF.

The chain couples TRBV27 to TRBJ2-1, with 7 bases identical to TRBD1. CDR1 is MNHEY, CDR2 SMNVEV, per germline (reference sequence). Unmatched junction bases numbered 14, after V lost 5 bases and J lost 10 bases. CDR3 length: 15 residues. CDR3 sequence reads: CASSRRGRIEPEQFF. CDR3 coding DNA: TGTGCCAGCAGTCGTAGGGGGCGCATCGAACCGGAGCAGTTCTTC.

V gene TRBV7-6 combines with J gene TRBJ2-7; D perhaps matches TRBD1 (6 bases). The V gene lost 3 bases and the J gene lost 0 bases, with 9 bases spanning the gap. This CDR3 spans 14 amino acids. CDR1 and CDR2 from the germline V gene are SGHVS and FNYEAQ. Here the CDR3 DNA reads TGTGCCAGCAGCTTTCGGACAGACTCCTACGAGCAGTACTTC. Its translation: CASSFRTDSYEQYF.

The CDR3 reads CATSAGALSYNEQFF. The CDR3 DNA follows: TGTGCCACCAGCGCAGGGGCCCTATCCTACAATGAGCAGTTCTTC. This sequence joins TRBV24-1 and TRBJ2-1; D possibly corresponds to TRBD1 (6 bases). The germline gives CDR1 KGHDR, CDR2 SFDVKD. The CDR3 has 15 residues. Deletions cut 7 bases from V and 1 base from J, with 13 bases between.

The chain employs TRBV28 and TRBJ2-1, with D hard to call. The V and J ends lost 8 bases and 2 bases respectively, with 16 bases between them. Germline V lookup: CDR1 MDHEN, CDR2 SYDVKM. The length of the CDR3 is 15 residues. The CDR3 DNA follows: TGTGCCAGCCGCCCCCAGGCACAGCCCTACAATGAGCAGTTCTTC. It specifies CASRPQAQPYNEQFF. Based on the CDR3 plus reference TRBV28 and TRBJ2-1, the full variable domain is DVKVTQSSRYLVKRTGEKVFLECVQDMDHENMFWYRQDPGLGLRLIYFSYDVKMKEKGDIPEGYSVSREKKERFSLILESASTNQTSMYLCASRPQAQPYNEQFFGPGTRLTVL.

The gene calls are TRBV2 and TRBJ2-4; the match to TRBD1 covers 9 bases. Germline V gives CDR1 SNHLY, CDR2 FYNNEI. With 5 bases clipped from V and 6 bases from J, the junction kept 11 bases outside the gene matches. This CDR3 is 16 amino acids long. The CDR3 protein is CASSSEREGQGNIQYF. The CDR3 DNA is TGTGCCAGCAGTAGTGAAAGGGAGGGACAGGGAAACATTCAGTACTTC.

The rearrangement links TRBV5-4 to TRBJ2-7; TRBD2 aligns across 9 bases. V shed 0 bases, J shed 4 bases, and the junction held 5 bases outside the gene matches. Germline-derived CDR1 and CDR2 are SGHNT and YYREEE (reference sequence). The CDR3 spans 15 residues. CDR3 sequence reads: CASSLDGGGAYEQYF. The CDR3 DNA follows: TGTGCCAGCAGCTTGGATGGCGGGGGGGCATACGAGCAGTACTTC.

This rearrangement joins TRBV9 to TRBJ2-1, with D perhaps matching TRBD1 (5 bases). Germline V gene lookup returns CDR1 SGDLS and CDR2 YYNGEE. The V end lost 3 bases, the J end lost 9 bases, and 13 bases lay between the germline ends. The CDR3 is made up of 13 amino acids. The CDR3 reads CASSADRGGEQFF. CDR3 nucleotide sequence: TGTGCCAGCAGCGCAGATAGGGGTGGTGAGCAGTTCTTC.

V gene TRBV11-2 combines with J gene TRBJ2-7; D not certain. The CDR3 is 13 residues long. Germline CDR1 and CDR2: SGHAT and FQNNGV. With 2 bases removed from V and 3 bases from J, the gap between germline ends came to 8 bases. Here the CDR3 DNA reads TGTGCCAGCAGCTTATCCGCGGACTACGAGCAGTACTTC. It codes for CASSLSADYEQYF.

The chain uses TRBV5-1 and TRBJ2-3; 11 bases are a match to TRBD2. The CDR3 spans 18 residues. Looked up from germline, CDR1 is SGHRS and CDR2 is YFSETQ. The J segment lost 0 bases and the V segment lost 1 base, leaving 7 bases of the junction unmatched. This chain's CDR3 is CASSLLVAGGPSTDTQYF. The CDR3 region has the DNA TGCGCCAGCAGCTTGCTGGTAGCGGGGGGGCCCAGCACAGATACGCAGTATTTT.

This rearrangement joins TRBV14 to TRBJ2-7; a weak D match, TRBD1 (5 bases). This CDR3 has 17 amino acids. Per germline, CDR1 SGHDN and CDR2 FVKESK. Trimming removed 0 bases from V and 3 bases from J, with 18 bases in between. The CDR3 DNA is TGTGCCAGCAGCCAAGATCTGGGCAGGACACCATTCTACGAGCAGTACTTC. It translates to CASSQDLGRTPFYEQYF.

The chain links TRBV19 to TRBJ2-7; no clear D gene. This CDR3 is built from 13 residues. V was cut by 11 bases and J by 5 bases, with 19 bases left in between. Per germline, CDR1 LNHDA and CDR2 SQIVND (reference sequence). CDR3 region: CAVGAVAPNEQYF. The CDR3 DNA reads TGTGCCGTCGGCGCGGTGGCCCCCAACGAGCAGTACTTC.

V usage is TRBV6-5 and J usage is TRBJ2-7; 7 bases are shared with TRBD1. CDR3 length equals 13 residues. Germline V gene sequence: CDR1 MNHEY, CDR2 SVGAGI. V was clipped by 9 bases and J by 3 bases; unmatched bases: 8. The CDR3 DNA is TGTGCCAGGACCGGGACAGATCTCTACGAGCAGTACTTC. It codes for CARTGTDLYEQYF.

The chain has TRBV3-1 (or the pseudogene TRBV3-2) and TRBJ2-1, with 13 nucleotides matching TRBD2. CDR1 and CDR2 (germline): LGHDT, YNNKEL (reference sequence). This CDR3 region has 17 residues. The V gene end was trimmed by 2 bases and the J gene end by 5 bases; junction bases not matched to a gene: 6. CDR3 residues: CASSQPPGLAGDNEQFF. In DNA form, the CDR3 reads TGTGCCAGCAGCCAACCGCCCGGACTAGCGGGGGACAATGAGCAGTTCTTC.

This clone was recorded a few times. The rearrangement links TRBV4-1 to TRBJ2-3; perhaps TRBD2 as D (5 bases). From germline, CDR1 is MGHRA and CDR2 YSYEKL. The CDR3 has 12 residues. Trimming shortened V by 4 bases and J by 6 bases, and 8 bases separated the two germline ends. CDR3 bases: TGCGCCAGCAGCCCCCCGGGGGATACGCAGTATTTT. Amino acids: CASSPPGDTQYF.

The rearrangement uses TRBV2 and TRBJ2-5, with 11 bases aligning to TRBD1. After removal of 3 bases from V and 5 bases from J, the junction contained 5 bases not matched to a gene. This CDR3 has 15 amino acids. Germline V gives CDR1 SNHLY, CDR2 FYNNEI. CDR3 in DNA: TGTGCCAGCAGTGACCGGGACAGGGGGTCGGAGACCCAGTACTTC. Its translation is CASSDRDRGSETQYF.

The table lists this clone with a few counts. V and J are TRBV5-1 and TRBJ2-7, with 12 bases identical to TRBD2. Trimming took 4 bases from V and 6 from J; bases not matched to a gene: 14. Germline V gene sequence: CDR1 SGHRS, CDR2 YFSETQ. This CDR3 has 17 residues. The CDR3 reads CASSPRPQTSGRSEQYF. The CDR3 region has the DNA TGCGCCAGCAGCCCCCGCCCGCAAACTAGCGGGAGGAGCGAGCAGTACTTC.

V and J are TRBV7-5 and TRBJ2-7; the table's D call, TRBD1, was not checked against the DNA. TRBV7-5 is marked as a pseudogene. This CDR3 has 13 amino acids. CDR3 loop: CARSLQGTYEQYF. CDR3 nucleotide sequence: TGTGCCAGAAGCTTACAGGGGACCTACGAGCAGTACTTC.

The chain couples TRBV7-2 to TRBJ2-5, with TRBD1 identical over 7 bases. Per germline, CDR1 SGHTA and CDR2 FQGNSA. The V gene end was trimmed by 5 bases and the J gene end by 5 bases; junction bases not matched to a gene: 11. This CDR3 contains 15 residues. The CDR3 region is CASSHNRGLRETQYF. CDR3 DNA sequence: TGTGCCAGCAGCCACAACAGGGGTCTAAGGGAGACCCAGTACTTC.

The chain employs TRBV11-2 and TRBJ2-5, with TRBD1 identical over 7 bases. The CDR3 is 16 amino acids. The germline CDR1 and CDR2 sequences are SGHAT and FQNNGV. The ends lost 5 bases at V and 2 bases at J; junction bases unmatched: 11. This CDR3 reads CASSLEGGRAQETQYF. CDR3 bases: TGTGCCAGCAGCCTGGAAGGGGGCAGGGCGCAAGAGACCCAGTACTTC.

The chain carries TRBV27 and TRBJ2-7; D remains unclear. Germline CDR1 and CDR2: MNHEY and SMNVEV (reference sequence). This CDR3 has 13 residues. Trimming stripped 3 bases from V and 3 bases from J, with 9 bases between. CDR3 sequence: CASSLYINYEQYF. CDR3 bases: TGTGCCAGCAGTTTGTATATTAACTACGAGCAGTACTTC.